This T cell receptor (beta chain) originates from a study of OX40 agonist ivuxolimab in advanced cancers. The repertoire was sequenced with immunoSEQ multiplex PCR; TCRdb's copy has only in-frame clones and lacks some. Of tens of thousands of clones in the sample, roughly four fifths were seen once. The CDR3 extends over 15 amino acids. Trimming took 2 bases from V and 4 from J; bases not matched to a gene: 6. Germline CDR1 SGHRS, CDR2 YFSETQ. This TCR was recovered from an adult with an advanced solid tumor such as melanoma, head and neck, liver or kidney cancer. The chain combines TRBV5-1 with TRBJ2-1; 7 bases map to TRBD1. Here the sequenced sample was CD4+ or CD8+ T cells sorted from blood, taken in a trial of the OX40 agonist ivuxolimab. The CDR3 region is CASSLTGVGYNEQFF. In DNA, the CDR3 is TGCGCCAGCAGCTTAACAGGGGTGGGGTACAATGAGCAGTTCTTC.